The 20 T cell receptor beta chains presented below share a single source sample, sequenced in a study of post-analysis software for immune sequencing data. Study-wide points: Controls showed lower frequencies than patients for five or six TRBV segments, and TRBV5-6, TRBV5-1 and TRBV20-1 were among these.

The antigens for these receptors are not known. cDNA libraries for TCR beta contained unique molecular identifiers. Via MiXCR, TCRdb re-called the PCR reads, giving one row per CDR3 protein. The sample carries roughly 670,000 distinct CDR3 sequences, more than 50% recorded once. Sequenced input: blood. The receptors stem from a girl aged 2-15 years with multiple sclerosis.

This clonotype was recorded only once. The J gene is TRBJ2-1, the V gene TRBV6-4; no definite D call. Trimming pared 3 bases from V and 8 bases from J, leaving 17 bases between. CDR3 length: 15 amino acids. Germline loops: CDR1 MRHNA, CDR2 SNTAGT. The CDR3, as DNA: TGTGCCAGCAGTGAATTTTGGGGAACCCCGTATGAGCAGTTCTTC. Amino acids: CASSEFWGTPYEQFF.

This chain joins TRBV7-3 and TRBJ2-6, with 12 bases identical to TRBD1. V lost 5 bases to trimming and J lost 2 bases; unmatched junction nucleotides: 10. CDR1 is SGHTA and CDR2 is FQGTGA in the germline V gene. This CDR3 comprises 19 residues. This CDR3 reads CASSAYPGTGGAGANVLTF. CDR3 DNA sequence: TGTGCCAGCAGCGCCTATCCCGGGACAGGGGGCGCTGGGGCCAACGTCCTGACTTTC.

This clonotype was recorded only once. The chain links TRBV12-3 or TRBV12-4 to TRBJ1-2; D is unclear. Trimming left V 3 bases short and J 9 bases short, with 8 bases between. There are 11 residues in the CDR3. This chain's CDR3 is CASSFKGRYTF. The DNA for the CDR3 is TGTGCCAGCAGTTTCAAAGGCCGCTACACCTTC.

The gene calls are TRBV10-3 and TRBJ2-3; D is perhaps TRBD1 (6 bases). This CDR3 comprises 15 residues. CDR1 and CDR2 from the germline V gene are ENHRY and SYGVKD. The ends were cut back, 4 bases at V and 6 bases at J, with 17 bases in the middle. CDR3 sequence (DNA): TGTGCCATCAGTGGGACAGTTGCAAGGCGGGATACGCAGTATTTT. Encoded protein: CAISGTVARRDTQYF.

This clonotype is a singleton in its sample. The chain carries TRBV5-1 and TRBJ2-1; no clear D. Germline V lookup: CDR1 SGHRS, CDR2 YFSETQ. The CDR3 totals 11 residues. Trimming stripped 10 bases from V and 5 bases from J, with 10 bases between. For the CDR3, the DNA is TGCGCCTCCTACAAGGACAATGAGCAGTTCTTC. It encodes CASYKDNEQFF.

The chain uses TRBV11-2 and TRBJ2-1; D might be TRBD1 (5 bases). Germline V gene lookup returns CDR1 SGHAT and CDR2 FQNNGV. Trimming shortened V by 4 bases and J by 9 bases, and 10 bases separated the two germline ends. The CDR3 has 12 residues. CDR3: CASSSLGAEQFF. The CDR3 region has the DNA TGTGCCAGCAGCTCTTTAGGGGCTGAGCAGTTCTTC.

This chain joins TRBV25-1 and TRBJ1-2; perhaps TRBD1 as D (5 bases). V lost 1 base to trimming and J lost 7 bases, with 10 bases between them. The CDR3 sequence is 13 residues long. Germline assignment: CDR1 MGHDK and CDR2 SYGVNS. The CDR3 coding sequence is TGTGCCAGCAGTGAATGGCAGCAGGGTGGCTACACCTTC. Amino acids: CASSEWQQGGYTF.

This clonotype was detected only a few times. The chain links TRBV3-1 to TRBJ2-5, with TRBD1 matching over 12 bases. The DNA end lines up better with TRBJ2-7; the J call may be wrong. Germline loops: CDR1 LGHDT, CDR2 YNNKEL (reference sequence). The CDR3 contains 17 residues. DNA for the CDR3: TGTGCCAGCAGCCGAGGGACAGGGGGCGCCGGGAATTACGAGCAGTACTTC. It yields the protein CASSRGTGGAGNYEQYF.

This rearrangement joins TRBV5-1 to TRBJ1-2; weak D call: TRBD1 (5 bases). Germline V gene data show CDR1 as SGHRS and CDR2 as YFSETQ. The ends were cut back, 4 bases at V and 4 bases at J, with 17 bases in the middle. There are 15 residues in the CDR3. The CDR3 is CASSPRSGTVYGYTF. The DNA of the CDR3 is TGCGCCAGCAGCCCCCGGTCTGGGACGGTCTATGGCTACACCTTC.

The V call is TRBV25-1, the J call TRBJ2-7; D is uncertain. Germline V gene sequence: CDR1 MGHDK, CDR2 SYGVNS. The CDR3 consists of 13 residues. V lost 2 bases to trimming and J lost 4 bases, with 9 bases between them. CDR3 residues: CASSENPEYEQYF. The CDR3 DNA sequence: TGTGCCAGCAGTGAAAATCCTGAATACGAGCAGTACTTC.

This clonotype has a single count. Here the CDR3 reads CASSLGLASFETQYF. The CDR3 DNA follows: TGCGCCAGCAGCCTCGGCTTGGCGTCTTTCGAGACCCAGTACTTC. V gene TRBV5-1 combines with J gene TRBJ2-5; D ambiguous. Deletions cut 4 bases from V and 5 bases from J, with 18 bases between. The germline V gene has CDR1 SGHRS and CDR2 YFSETQ. The CDR3 contains 15 residues. Variable domain in full (rest from reference TRBV5-1 and TRBJ2-5): KAGVTQTPRYLIKTRGQQVTLSCSPISGHRSVSWYQQTPGQGLQFLFEYFSETQRNKGNFPGRFSGRQFSNSRSEMNVSTLELGDSALYLCASSLGLASFETQYFGPGTRLLVL.

The chain has TRBV5-1 and TRBJ2-5; D is unresolved. CDR1 and CDR2 from the germline V gene are SGHRS and YFSETQ. V dropped 1 base and J dropped 2 bases, with 12 bases sitting between them. The CDR3 contains 15 residues. CDR3 protein: CASSLNSGEQETQYF. The CDR3 DNA sequence: TGCGCCAGCAGCTTGAATAGTGGGGAACAAGAGACCCAGTACTTC.

The CDR3 spells CASSQESSVPYEQYF. The CDR3 bases are TGCGCCAGCAGCCAAGAATCGTCAGTACCCTACGAGCAGTACTTC. The rearrangement links TRBV4-1 to TRBJ2-7; D unclear. CDR1 is MGHRA, CDR2 YSYEKL, per germline. CDR3 length: 15 residues. Trimming took off 0 bases at V and 2 bases at J, with 11 bases between the two ends.

The chain carries TRBV5-6 and TRBJ2-1; a possible D gene is TRBD1 (6 bases). CDR1 is SGHDT and CDR2 is YYEEEE in the germline V gene. The CDR3 has 14 amino acids. Trimming took 5 bases from V and 5 from J, leaving 14 bases between them. As DNA, the CDR3 is TGTGCCAGCAGTAAAGGGGGTAATGACAATGAGCAGTTCTTC. Translating gives CASSKGGNDNEQFF.

The CDR3 nucleotides read TGTGCCAGCAGTGCCGTGGAGAGCCCCTACAATGAGCAGTTCTTC. Its protein product is CASSAVESPYNEQFF. The chain combines TRBV6-1 with TRBJ2-1; D gene unclear. The CDR3 has 15 residues. In germline, CDR1 is MNHNS, CDR2 SASEGT. V was cut by 4 bases and J by 2 bases, with 12 bases left in between.

In its sample, this clonotype was seen a few times. This chain links TRBV12-3 or TRBV12-4 with TRBJ2-3, with 8 bases lining up with TRBD1. Trimming removed 5 bases from V and 2 bases from J; junction bases left unmatched: 6. CDR3 length: 15 residues. The DNA of the CDR3 is TGTGCCAGCAGTGTCGACAGGGGAGTCACAGATACGCAGTATTTT. As protein: CASSVDRGVTDTQYF.

In this sample, this clonotype turned up a few times. The chain carries TRBV5-1 and TRBJ2-1, with 7 nucleotides matching TRBD1. CDR3 size: 18 residues. The junction had 14 bases not matched to a gene; V was cut back by 0 bases and J by 5 bases. Germline V gene sequence: CDR1 SGHRS, CDR2 YFSETQ. Written as DNA, the CDR3 is TGCGCCAGCAGCTTGGAAGTTTTGGGTAGGGACAGCCACAATGAGCAGTTCTTC. This codes for CASSLEVLGRDSHNEQFF.

This clonotype was seen a few times. The chain is built from TRBV6-6 and TRBJ1-2; D is perhaps TRBD1 (5 bases). Germline assignment: CDR1 MNHNY and CDR2 SVGAGI (reference sequence). Deletions cut 2 bases from V and 3 bases from J, with 16 bases between. There are 16 residues in the CDR3. CDR3 DNA: TGTGCCAGCAGTTACCCCAGGGCTGGGGGTGACTATGGCTACACCTTC. Translating it yields CASSYPRAGGDYGYTF.

This rearrangement joins TRBV5-5 to TRBJ2-5; D is unclear. The CDR3 is 14 residues long. Trimming removed 6 bases from V and 1 base from J, with 13 bases in between. CDR1 is SGHKS and CDR2 is YYEKEE in the germline V gene (reference sequence). The CDR3 DNA sequence: TGTGCCAGCACCCTCTTTGAACTCCAAGAGACCCAGTACTTC. Protein product: CASTLFELQETQYF.

This sequence joins TRBV6-2 or TRBV6-3 and TRBJ2-1; D is perhaps TRBD2 (6 bases). The CDR3 spans 11 residues. V lost 10 bases, J lost 6 bases, and 10 bases lay in between. Germline CDR1 reads MNHEY; CDR2 reads SVGEGT. The CDR3 DNA is TGTGCCACCTCGGAGGGCAATGAGCAGTTCTTC. It is translated as CATSEGNEQFF.